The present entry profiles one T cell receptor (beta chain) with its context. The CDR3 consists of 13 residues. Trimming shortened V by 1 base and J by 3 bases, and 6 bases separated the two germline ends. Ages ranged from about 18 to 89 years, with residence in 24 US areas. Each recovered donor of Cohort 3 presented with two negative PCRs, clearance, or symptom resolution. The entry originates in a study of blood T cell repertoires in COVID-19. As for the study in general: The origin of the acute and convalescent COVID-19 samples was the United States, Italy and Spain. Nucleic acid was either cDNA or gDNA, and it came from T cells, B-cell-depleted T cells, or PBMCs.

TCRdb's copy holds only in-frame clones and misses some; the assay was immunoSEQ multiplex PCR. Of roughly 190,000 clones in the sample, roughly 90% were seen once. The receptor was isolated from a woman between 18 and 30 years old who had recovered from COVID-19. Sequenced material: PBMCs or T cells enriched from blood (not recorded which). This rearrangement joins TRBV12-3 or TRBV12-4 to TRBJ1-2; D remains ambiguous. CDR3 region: CASSLGAYYGYTF. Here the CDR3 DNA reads TGTGCCAGCAGTTTAGGGGCCTACTATGGCTACACCTTC.